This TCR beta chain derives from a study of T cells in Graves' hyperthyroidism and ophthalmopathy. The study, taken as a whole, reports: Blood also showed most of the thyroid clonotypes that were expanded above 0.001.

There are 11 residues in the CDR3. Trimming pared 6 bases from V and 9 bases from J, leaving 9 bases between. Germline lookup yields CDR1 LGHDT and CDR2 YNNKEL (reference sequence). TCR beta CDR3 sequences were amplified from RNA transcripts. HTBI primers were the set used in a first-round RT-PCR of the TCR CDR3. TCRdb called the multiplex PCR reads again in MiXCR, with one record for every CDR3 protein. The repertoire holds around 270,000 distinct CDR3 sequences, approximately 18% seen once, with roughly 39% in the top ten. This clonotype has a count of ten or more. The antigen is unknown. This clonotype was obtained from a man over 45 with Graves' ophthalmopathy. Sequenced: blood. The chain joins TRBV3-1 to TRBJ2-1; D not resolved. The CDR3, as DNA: TGTGCCAGCAGTCTGGTTGGTGAGCAGTTCTTC. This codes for CASSLVGEQFF.